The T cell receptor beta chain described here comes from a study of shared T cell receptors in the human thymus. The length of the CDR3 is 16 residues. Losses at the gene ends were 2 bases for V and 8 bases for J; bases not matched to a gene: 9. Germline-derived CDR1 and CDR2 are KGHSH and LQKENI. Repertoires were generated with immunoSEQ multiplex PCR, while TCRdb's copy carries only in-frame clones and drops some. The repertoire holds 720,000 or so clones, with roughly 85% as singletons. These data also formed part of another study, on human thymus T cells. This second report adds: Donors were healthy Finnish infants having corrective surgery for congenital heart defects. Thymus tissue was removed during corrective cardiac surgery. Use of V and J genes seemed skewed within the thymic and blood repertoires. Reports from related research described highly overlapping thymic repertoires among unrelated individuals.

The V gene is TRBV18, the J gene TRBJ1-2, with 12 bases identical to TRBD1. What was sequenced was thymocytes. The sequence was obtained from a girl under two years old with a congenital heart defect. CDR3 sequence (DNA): TGTGCCAGCTCACCAACCGGGACAGGGGGCCTTGACGGCTACACCTTC. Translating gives CASSPTGTGGLDGYTF.